These 18 T cell receptor beta chains were sequenced from one sample in a study of T cell repertoires in cytomegalovirus infection. These receptors' antigens are unknown. Each CDR3 protein gets one entry after TCRdb re-called the reads with MiXCR. Altogether under 90,000 distinct CDR3 sequences are present, approximately 22% being singletons, with the ten largest covering almost 80%. The sample taken for sequencing was PBMCs, sequenced either directly or after in vitro stimulation (not recorded which). The origin of the receptors is a human donor in good health (CMV status not recorded). Some clones in this sample may be carry-over from other donors' samples.

This clonotype occurred a few times. The rearrangement joins TRBV20-1 to TRBJ2-7, with 11 bases that match TRBD2. The germline gives CDR1 DFQATT, CDR2 SNEGSKA (reference sequence). Trimming took 5 bases from V and 0 from J; bases not matched to a gene: 3. The CDR3 is 14 residues long. CDR3 sequence: CSAETSGNSYEQYF. The CDR3 DNA follows: TGCAGTGCTGAGACTAGCGGGAACTCCTACGAGCAGTACTTC.

In its sample, this clonotype was seen a few times. The chain carries TRBV6-2 or TRBV6-3 and TRBJ2-1; D might be TRBD2 (5 bases). The germline V gene encodes CDR1 MNHEY and CDR2 SVGEGT. The CDR3 loop spans 15 amino acids. V lost 2 bases and J 0 bases, leaving 8 bases between the germline ends. The CDR3 protein is CASSYAGSSYNEQFF. The CDR3 nucleotides read TGTGCCAGCAGTTACGCGGGCAGCTCCTACAATGAGCAGTTCTTC.

The rearrangement links TRBV9 to TRBJ1-1, with D hard to call. V was shortened by 0 bases and J by 0 bases, with 6 bases between the two germline ends. The CDR3 loop spans 14 amino acids. Germline V CDR1 and CDR2: SGDLS, YYNGEE. Here the CDR3 DNA reads TGTGCCAGCAGCGTAGGGCGGATGAACACTGAAGCTTTCTTT. Translated: CASSVGRMNTEAFF.

This sequence joins TRBV29-1 and TRBJ2-2, with 8 nucleotides matching TRBD1. Germline V lookup: CDR1 SQVTM, CDR2 ANQGSEA. This CDR3 is 16 amino acids long. V was pared by 6 bases and J by 0 bases, with 9 bases of the junction left unmatched. The CDR3 DNA sequence: TGCAGCGTCCAGGACAGGGCCGCTTCGAACACCGGGGAGCTGTTTTTT. Encoded protein: CSVQDRAASNTGELFF.

This clonotype was found a few times. The rearrangement uses TRBV6-1 and TRBJ1-1, with D hard to call. From germline, CDR1 is MNHNS and CDR2 SASEGT. This CDR3 has 16 residues. V was cut by 2 bases and J by 1 base, with 14 bases left in between. The CDR3 DNA is TGTGCCAGCAGTGAATGGTCGGGAGGTAGGAACACTGAAGCTTTCTTT. It is translated as CASSEWSGGRNTEAFF.

This clonotype was counted a few times. The DNA for the CDR3 is TGTGCCAGCAGCTTTGATCGTAGCGTGAATACGCAGTATTTT. Its translation: CASSFDRSVNTQYF. The rearrangement links TRBV7-2 to TRBJ2-3; the D gene is possibly TRBD2 (5 bases). CDR3 length equals 14 residues. Looked up from germline, CDR1 is SGHTA and CDR2 is FQGNSA. V shed 3 bases and J shed 7 bases, with 14 bases lying between them.

This clonotype was seen more than once but under ten times. V usage is TRBV15 and J usage is TRBJ1-4; maybe TRBD1 (6 bases). Per the germline V gene, CDR1 is LNHNV and CDR2 is YYDKDF (reference sequence). V lost 4 bases and J 4 bases, leaving 16 bases between the germline ends. The CDR3 sequence is 16 residues long. This CDR3 is CATSIDTGRGNEKLFF. The CDR3 DNA reads as TGTGCCACCAGCATAGACACAGGGAGGGGTAATGAAAAACTGTTTTTT. The variable domain in full, completed from reference TRBV15 and TRBJ1-4, reads DAMVIQNPRYQVTQFGKPVTLSCSQTLNHNVMYWYQQKSSQAPKLLFHYYDKDFNNEADTPDNFQSRRPNTSFCFLDIRSPGLGDTAMYLCATSIDTGRGNEKLFFGSGTQLSVL.

A few counts support this clonotype. The chain uses TRBV2 and TRBJ1-2; 10 nucleotides align to TRBD1. The germline CDR1 and CDR2 sequences are SNHLY and FYNNEI. V lost 10 bases to trimming and J lost 5 bases; unmatched junction nucleotides: 10. The CDR3 totals 14 residues. The chain's CDR3 is CAKRDRGLLYGYTF. The CDR3 DNA sequence: TGTGCCAAACGGGACAGGGGTCTTTTATATGGCTACACCTTC.

The chain carries TRBV20-1 and TRBJ2-1; no reliable D call. The CDR3 runs to 11 residues. The germline gives CDR1 DFQATT, CDR2 SNEGSKA (reference sequence). Trimming took off 0 bases at V and 9 bases at J, with 6 bases between the two ends. The CDR3 nucleotides read TGCAGTGCTAGAGATGAGCTTGAGCAGTTCTTC. Protein product: CSARDELEQFF.

The sample holds many counts of this clonotype. The rearrangement joins TRBV7-8 to TRBJ2-7; tentatively, D is TRBD2 (7 bases). The CDR3 sequence is 15 residues long. Germline lookup yields CDR1 SGHVS and CDR2 FQNEAQ. The V end lost 1 base, the J end lost 1 base, and 11 bases lay between the germline ends. CDR3 sequence (DNA): TGTGCCAGCAGCTTAGTTGAGGGGGGGTCCTACGAGCAGTACGTC. Amino acids: CASSLVEGGSYEQYV.

This chain uses TRBV15 with TRBJ2-3; D call uncertain. The CDR3 is 13 residues long. CDR1 and CDR2 (germline): LNHNV, YYDKDF (reference sequence). The germline V and J ends were trimmed by 4 bases and 1 base, with 6 bases remaining between them. The CDR3 loop reads CATSMAGTDTQYF. In nucleotides, the CDR3 is TGTGCCACCAGCATGGCAGGCACAGATACGCAGTATTTT.

This clonotype came up many times. This chain links TRBV7-2 with TRBJ1-1; D perhaps matches TRBD1 (6 bases). Trimming removed 3 bases at V and 5 bases at J, with 10 bases between. Germline V gene data show CDR1 as SGHTA and CDR2 as FQGNSA. The CDR3 extends over 13 amino acids. The CDR3 DNA reads TGTGCCAGCAGCTTCGACAGGCAAACTGAAGCTTTCTTT. It codes for CASSFDRQTEAFF.

This clonotype was picked up a small number of times. The CDR3: CASSLDYGYTF. CDR3 nucleotide sequence: TGTGCCAGCAGTTTGGACTATGGCTACACCTTC. This chain links TRBV12-3 or TRBV12-4 with TRBJ1-2; unclear D gene. V was trimmed by 3 bases and J by 3 bases, leaving 2 bases between them. The CDR3 is made up of 11 amino acids.

The sample holds a few counts of this clonotype. One end of the junction varies from germline; a read error may be responsible. The chain carries TRBV14 and TRBJ2-1; 10 bases fit TRBD2. From germline, CDR1 is SGHDN and CDR2 FVKESK. The CDR3 has 14 residues. The DNA of the CDR3 is TGTGCCAGCAGCCAAGATAATACTAGCGGGGCCCGTCACTTC. This encodes CASSQDNTSGARHF.

This rearrangement joins TRBV12-3 or TRBV12-4 to TRBJ2-3; D uncertain. This CDR3 has 14 amino acids. V was pared by 7 bases and J by 6 bases, with 17 bases between. Here the CDR3 DNA reads TGTGCCAGCAATCCTTTGGGTGATTCGGATACGCAGTATTTT. Protein sequence: CASNPLGDSDTQYF.

The V call is TRBV12-3 or TRBV12-4, the J call TRBJ2-3; unclear D gene. The CDR3 is 13 residues long. Trimming shortened V by 3 bases and J by 4 bases, and 8 bases separated the two germline ends. The CDR3: CASSFAEPDTQYF. The CDR3 DNA reads as TGTGCCAGCAGTTTTGCAGAGCCAGATACGCAGTATTTT.

The chain couples TRBV6-4 to TRBJ2-3; D is undetermined. Germline V CDR1 and CDR2: MRHNA, SNTAGT. CDR3 length: 11 residues. The V end was cut by 3 bases, the J end by 4 bases, with 2 bases between. CDR3 protein: CASSDADTQYF. The CDR3, as DNA: TGTGCCAGCAGTGATGCAGATACGCAGTATTTT.

The chain combines TRBV30 with TRBJ1-1; D is undetermined. Germline V gene data show CDR1 as GTSNPN and CDR2 as SVGIG (reference sequence). Trimming took off 0 bases at V and 3 bases at J, with 2 bases between the two ends. CDR3 size: 11 residues. The CDR3 sequence is CAWSVYTEAFF. CDR3 nucleotide sequence: TGTGCCTGGAGTGTTTACACTGAAGCTTTCTTT.